A single TCR beta chain is shown here with its context. What it binds is unknown. These data belong to a study of cytomegalovirus exposure and HLA in healthy donors. Overall study results and limits: Indistinguishable V segments, including TRBV6-2 and TRBV6-3, were excluded. Specificity for CMV antigens was confirmed in vitro for a few of the CMV-associated chains. Presence/absence analyses assumed roughly uniform sequencing depth across donors, which may not hold.

The PCR contained 60 Vbeta and 13 Jbeta primers. Clones were read by immunoSEQ multiplex PCR, and TCRdb kept only the in-frame ones, dropping some. In all, the sample yields roughly 110,000 clones. This CDR3 region has 11 residues. V lost 8 bases and J lost 3, with 8 bases in between. Germline V gives CDR1 MNHNS, CDR2 SASEGT. The chain recombines TRBV6-1 with TRBJ2-7; D call uncertain. Material for sequencing was PBMCs. The sequence was collected from a man between 40 and 49 years old in good health and CMV-seropositive. CDR3 protein: CASFSYYEQYF. CDR3 DNA sequence: TGTGCCAGCTTTTCCTACTACGAGCAGTACTTC.